This TCR beta chain was documented in a study of shared clonotypes between healthy human individuals. CDR1 is KGHSH and CDR2 is LQKENI in the germline V gene. This CDR3 region has 8 residues. Remarks on this clone: What it recognizes is unknown. One end of the junction varies from germline; a read error may be responsible.

Study-wide results and caveats: Clonotypes shared by all four sorted-subset donors had higher generation probabilities than non-shared clonotypes.

Profiling relied on immunoSEQ multiplex PCR, and the TCRdb table lists in-frame clones only, not all of them. This table has more than 2 million clones, about 94% appearing once. The chain carries TRBV18 and TRBJ2-7; the D call may be TRBD1 or TRBD2 (5 bases each). This receptor was taken from a man younger than 30 in good health. Sequencing was performed on naive CD4+ T cells sorted from blood. The subset was: CD45RA+ positively selected. CDR3 residues: CASRGENF. As DNA, the CDR3 is TGTGCCAGCCGGGGCGAAAACTTC.